This note documents a single TCR beta chain sequence. Clones were sequenced by immunoSEQ multiplex PCR, and TCRdb holds only the in-frame ones, with some missing. The sample yields 95,000 to 110,000 clones, just over 90% seen once. These data belong to a study of blood T cell repertoires in COVID-19. Sequencing input: peripheral blood. This clonotype was obtained from a woman between 25 and 40 years old with acute or convalescent COVID-19.

The CDR3 region is CASSSLTWTGGGQPQHF. The CDR3 DNA follows: TGTGCCAGCAGTTCCCTCACGTGGACAGGAGGGGGCCAGCCCCAGCATTTT. The rearrangement joins TRBV28 to TRBJ1-5, with TRBD1 matching 7 bases. Germline lookup yields CDR1 MDHEN and CDR2 SYDVKM. The V and J ends lost 4 bases and 7 bases, in that order; junction bases with no gene match: 16. The CDR3 runs 17 residues.